What follows is one TCR beta chain and its context. Authors' analysis steps: Quantification of nucleated cells was approximated via reference gene primer amplification. Sequencing used immunoSEQ multiplex PCR; TCRdb keeps in-frame clones, though not all of them. V, J and clone size are those of that table, while D and trimming were read from the DNA. The sample carries around 300,000 clones, roughly 87% recorded once. The source of the sample is a study of blood T cell repertoires in COVID-19. Study context: Some COVID-19 samples were acute and others convalescent; all came from the United States, Italy and Spain. T cells, B-cell-depleted T cells, or PBMCs provided the cDNA or gDNA that served as material.

Trimming pared 1 base from V and 9 bases from J, leaving 13 bases between. CDR1 is SGHAT and CDR2 is FQNNGV in the germline V gene. This CDR3 contains 14 residues. The specimen sequenced was peripheral blood. This chain uses TRBV11-2 with TRBJ2-1; D remains ambiguous. The clonotype comes from a man aged 50-60 years with active or convalescent COVID-19. The CDR3 sequence: CASSLGVALREQFF. CDR3 coding DNA: TGTGCCAGCAGCTTAGGGGTAGCTCTCCGTGAGCAGTTCTTC.